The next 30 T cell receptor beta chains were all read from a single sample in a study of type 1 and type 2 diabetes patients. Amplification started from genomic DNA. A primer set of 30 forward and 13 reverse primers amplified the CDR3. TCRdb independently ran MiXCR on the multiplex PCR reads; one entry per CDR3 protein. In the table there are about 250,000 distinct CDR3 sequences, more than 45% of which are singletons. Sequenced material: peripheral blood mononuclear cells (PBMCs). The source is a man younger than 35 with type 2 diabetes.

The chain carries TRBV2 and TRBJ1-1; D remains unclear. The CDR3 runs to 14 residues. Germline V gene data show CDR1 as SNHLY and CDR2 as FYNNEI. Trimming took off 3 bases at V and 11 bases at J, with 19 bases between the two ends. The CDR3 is CASSDQDGYQGAFF. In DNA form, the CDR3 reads TGTGCCAGCAGTGACCAGGACGGGTACCAAGGGGCTTTCTTT.

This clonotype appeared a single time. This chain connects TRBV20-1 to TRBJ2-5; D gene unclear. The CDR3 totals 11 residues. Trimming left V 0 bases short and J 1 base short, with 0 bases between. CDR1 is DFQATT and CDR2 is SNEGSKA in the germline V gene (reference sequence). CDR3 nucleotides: TGCAGTGCTAGAGACCAAGAGACCCAGTACTTC. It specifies CSARDQETQYF.

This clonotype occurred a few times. The CDR3 DNA reads as TGTGCCAGCAGCCCAAACCGTTATGGCTACACCTTC. As protein: CASSPNRYGYTF. The chain joins TRBV3-1 to TRBJ1-2; D remains ambiguous. Germline V lookup: CDR1 LGHDT, CDR2 YNNKEL (reference sequence). There are 12 residues in the CDR3. Trimming took off 4 bases at V and 5 bases at J, with 8 bases between the two ends. Together with reference TRBV3-1 and TRBJ1-2, the CDR3 gives the full variable domain: DTAVSQTPKYLVTQMGNDKSIKCEQNLGHDTMYWYKQDSKKFLKIMFSYNNKELIINETVPNRFSPKSPDKAHLNLHINSLELGDSAVYFCASSPNRYGYTFGSGTRLTVV.

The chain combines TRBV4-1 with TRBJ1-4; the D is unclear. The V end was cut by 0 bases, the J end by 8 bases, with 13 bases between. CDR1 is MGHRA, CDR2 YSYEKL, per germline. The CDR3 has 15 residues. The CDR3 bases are TGCGCCAGCAGCCAAGATCAGATTGTCCGGGAAAAACTGTTTTTT. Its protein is CASSQDQIVREKLFF.

The CDR3 bases are TGTGCCAGCAGCCCCCATGGGGTCGCTGAAGCTTTCTTT. Translating it yields CASSPHGVAEAFF. This rearrangement joins TRBV9 to TRBJ1-1; D remains unclear. CDR3 length: 13 residues. V was shortened by 4 bases and J by 6 bases, with 13 bases between the two germline ends. Germline V gene sequence: CDR1 SGDLS, CDR2 YYNGEE.

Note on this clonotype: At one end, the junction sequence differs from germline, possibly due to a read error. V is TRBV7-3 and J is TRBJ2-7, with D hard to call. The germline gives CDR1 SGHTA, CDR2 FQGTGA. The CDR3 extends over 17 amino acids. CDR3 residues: CASSQDRDTSFSYEQYF. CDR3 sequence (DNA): TGCGCCAGCAGCCAAGATCGTGACACTTCATTCTCCTACGAGCAGTACTTC.

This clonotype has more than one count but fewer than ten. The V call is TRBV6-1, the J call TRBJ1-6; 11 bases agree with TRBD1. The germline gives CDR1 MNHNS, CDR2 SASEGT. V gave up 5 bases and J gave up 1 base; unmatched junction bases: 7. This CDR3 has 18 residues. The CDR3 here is CASSYSRDRGSYNSPLHF. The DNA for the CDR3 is TGTGCCAGCAGTTACTCCCGGGACAGGGGGTCCTATAATTCACCCCTCCACTTT.

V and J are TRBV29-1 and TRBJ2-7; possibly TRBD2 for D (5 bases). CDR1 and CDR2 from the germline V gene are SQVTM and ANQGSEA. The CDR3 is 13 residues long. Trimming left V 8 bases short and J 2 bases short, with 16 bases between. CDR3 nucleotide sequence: TGCAGCTGCCTAACTAGTGAAACCTACGAGCAGTACTTC. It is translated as CSCLTSETYEQYF.

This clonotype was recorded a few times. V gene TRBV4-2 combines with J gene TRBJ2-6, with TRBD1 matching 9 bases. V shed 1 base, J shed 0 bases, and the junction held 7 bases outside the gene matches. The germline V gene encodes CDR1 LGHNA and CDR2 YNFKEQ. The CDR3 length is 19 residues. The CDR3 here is CASSQGTGAPSSGANVLTF. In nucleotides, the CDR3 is TGTGCCAGCAGCCAAGGGACAGGGGCGCCTTCCTCTGGGGCCAACGTCCTGACTTTC.

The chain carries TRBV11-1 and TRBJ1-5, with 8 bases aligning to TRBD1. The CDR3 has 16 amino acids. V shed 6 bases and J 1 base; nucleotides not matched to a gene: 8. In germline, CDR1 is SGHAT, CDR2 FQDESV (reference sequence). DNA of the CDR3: TGTGCCAGCAGTACGCAGGGGGCGTGGAGCAATCAGCCCCAGCATTTT. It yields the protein CASSTQGAWSNQPQHF.

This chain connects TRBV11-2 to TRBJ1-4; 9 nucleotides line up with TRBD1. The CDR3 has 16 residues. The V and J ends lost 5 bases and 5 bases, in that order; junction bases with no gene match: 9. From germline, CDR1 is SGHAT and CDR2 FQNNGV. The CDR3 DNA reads TGTGCCAGCAGCATAAGTTCCGGGACAGGGAATGAAAAACTGTTTTTT. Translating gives CASSISSGTGNEKLFF.

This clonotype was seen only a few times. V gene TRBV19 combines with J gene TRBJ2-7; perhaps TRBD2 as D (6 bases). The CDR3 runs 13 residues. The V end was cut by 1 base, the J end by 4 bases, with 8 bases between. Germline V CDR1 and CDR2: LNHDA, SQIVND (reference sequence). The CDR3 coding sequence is TGTGCCAGTAGTATAGGTCGGGGGTACGAGCAGTACTTC. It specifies CASSIGRGYEQYF.

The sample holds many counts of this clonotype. This CDR3 reads CASSLGQTNTEAFF. The CDR3 nucleotides read TGTGCCAGCAGCTTAGGTCAGACGAACACTGAAGCTTTCTTT. This rearrangement joins TRBV7-6 to TRBJ1-1, with D unclear. The CDR3 is 14 amino acids. CDR1 and CDR2 (germline): SGHVS, FNYEAQ. V lost 1 base to trimming and J lost 1 base, with 7 bases between them.

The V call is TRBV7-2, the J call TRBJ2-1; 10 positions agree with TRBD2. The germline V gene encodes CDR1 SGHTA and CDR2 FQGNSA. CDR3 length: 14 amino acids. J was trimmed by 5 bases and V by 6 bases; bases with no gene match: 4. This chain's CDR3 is CASRKAGGNNEQFF. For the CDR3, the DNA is TGTGCCAGCAGGAAAGCGGGAGGGAACAATGAGCAGTTCTTC.

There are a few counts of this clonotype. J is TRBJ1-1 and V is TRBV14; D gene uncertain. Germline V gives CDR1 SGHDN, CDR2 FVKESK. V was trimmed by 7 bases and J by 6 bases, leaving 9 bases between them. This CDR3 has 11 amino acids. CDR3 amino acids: CASMSRSEAFF. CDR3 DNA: TGTGCCAGCATGTCTAGGTCTGAAGCTTTCTTT.

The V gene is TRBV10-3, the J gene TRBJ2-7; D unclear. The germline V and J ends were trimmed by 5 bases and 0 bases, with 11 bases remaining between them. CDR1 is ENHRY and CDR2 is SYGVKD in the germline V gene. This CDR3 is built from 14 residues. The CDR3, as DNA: TGTGCCATCAGTCCGTCGACTGGCTCCTACGAGCAGTACTTC. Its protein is CAISPSTGSYEQYF.

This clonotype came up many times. This chain's CDR3 is CASSRGVGETQYF. The CDR3 DNA is TGTGCCAGCAGTCGAGGTGTAGGAGAGACCCAGTACTTC. This rearrangement joins TRBV2 to TRBJ2-5; D gene unclear. Germline loops: CDR1 SNHLY, CDR2 FYNNEI. V lost 5 bases and J 4 bases, leaving 11 bases between the germline ends. CDR3 size: 13 residues.

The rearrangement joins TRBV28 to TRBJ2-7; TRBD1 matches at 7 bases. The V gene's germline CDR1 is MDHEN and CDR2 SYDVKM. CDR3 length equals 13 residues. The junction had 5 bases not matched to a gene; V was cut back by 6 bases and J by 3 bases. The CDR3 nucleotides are TGTGCCAGCAGACAGGGGATGAGCTACGAGCAGTACTTC. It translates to CASRQGMSYEQYF.

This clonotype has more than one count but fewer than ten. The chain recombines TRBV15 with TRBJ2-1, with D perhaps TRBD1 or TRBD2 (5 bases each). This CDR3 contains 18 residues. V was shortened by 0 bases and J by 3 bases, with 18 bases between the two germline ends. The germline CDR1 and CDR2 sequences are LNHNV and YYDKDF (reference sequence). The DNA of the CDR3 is TGTGCCACCAGCAGAGATCGTTTCAGTGGGGGTGTCTACAATGAGCAGTTCTTC. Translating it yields CATSRDRFSGGVYNEQFF.

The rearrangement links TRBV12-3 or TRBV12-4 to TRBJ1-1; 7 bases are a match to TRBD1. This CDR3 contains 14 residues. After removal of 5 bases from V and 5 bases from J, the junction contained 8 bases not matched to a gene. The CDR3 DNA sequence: TGTGCCAGCAGTGTACGTGCAGGGGGGACTGAAGCTTTCTTT. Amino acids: CASSVRAGGTEAFF.

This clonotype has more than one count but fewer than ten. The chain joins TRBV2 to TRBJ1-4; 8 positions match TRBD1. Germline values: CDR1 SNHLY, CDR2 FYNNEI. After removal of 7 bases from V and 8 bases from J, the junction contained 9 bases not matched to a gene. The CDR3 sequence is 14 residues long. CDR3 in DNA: TGTGCCAGCACCTTGATTGGACAGGGAGAAAAACTGTTTTTT. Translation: CASTLIGQGEKLFF.

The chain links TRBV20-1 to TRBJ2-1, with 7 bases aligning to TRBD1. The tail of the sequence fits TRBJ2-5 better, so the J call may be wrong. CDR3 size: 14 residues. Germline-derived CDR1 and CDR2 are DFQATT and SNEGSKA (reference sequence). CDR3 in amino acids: CSAEGTVGQETQYF. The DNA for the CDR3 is TGCAGTGCCGAAGGGACAGTTGGGCAAGAGACCCAGTACTTC.

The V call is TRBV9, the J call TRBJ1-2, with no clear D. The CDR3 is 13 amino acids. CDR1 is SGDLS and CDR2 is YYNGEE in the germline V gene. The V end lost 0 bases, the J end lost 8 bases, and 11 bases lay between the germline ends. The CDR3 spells CASSVEGGLGYTF. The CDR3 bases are TGTGCCAGCAGCGTAGAGGGAGGGTTGGGCTACACCTTC.

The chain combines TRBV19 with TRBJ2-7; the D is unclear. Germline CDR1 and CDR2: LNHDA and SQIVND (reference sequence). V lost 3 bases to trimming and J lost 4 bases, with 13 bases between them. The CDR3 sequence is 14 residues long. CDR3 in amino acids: CASSIGGGPYEQYF. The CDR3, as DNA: TGTGCCAGTAGTATCGGTGGCGGACCTTACGAGCAGTACTTC.

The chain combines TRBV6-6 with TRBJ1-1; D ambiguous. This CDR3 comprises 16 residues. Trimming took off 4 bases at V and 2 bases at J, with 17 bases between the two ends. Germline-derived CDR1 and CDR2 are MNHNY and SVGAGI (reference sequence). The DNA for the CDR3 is TGTGCCAGCAGTTTTCTGAACGGGGAAAGCAACACTGAAGCTTTCTTT. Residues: CASSFLNGESNTEAFF.

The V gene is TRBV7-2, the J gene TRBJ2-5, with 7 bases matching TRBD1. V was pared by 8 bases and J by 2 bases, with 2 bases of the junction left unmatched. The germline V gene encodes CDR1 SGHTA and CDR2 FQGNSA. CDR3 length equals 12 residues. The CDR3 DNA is TGTGCCAGCGGCAGGGGGCAAGAGACCCAGTACTTC. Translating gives CASGRGQETQYF.

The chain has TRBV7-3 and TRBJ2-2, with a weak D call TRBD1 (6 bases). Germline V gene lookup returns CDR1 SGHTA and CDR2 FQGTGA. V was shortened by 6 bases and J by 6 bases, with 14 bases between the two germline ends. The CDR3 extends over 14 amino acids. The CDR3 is CASRDTGKPGELFF. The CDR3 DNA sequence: TGTGCCAGCAGGGATACAGGGAAACCCGGGGAGCTGTTTTTT.

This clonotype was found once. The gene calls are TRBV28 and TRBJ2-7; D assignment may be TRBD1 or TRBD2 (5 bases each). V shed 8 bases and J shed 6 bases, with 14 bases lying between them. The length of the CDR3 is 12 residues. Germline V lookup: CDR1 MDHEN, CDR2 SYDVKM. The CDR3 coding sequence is TGTGCCAGCCGCCAGGGTGGGAGCGAGCAGTACTTC. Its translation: CASRQGGSEQYF.

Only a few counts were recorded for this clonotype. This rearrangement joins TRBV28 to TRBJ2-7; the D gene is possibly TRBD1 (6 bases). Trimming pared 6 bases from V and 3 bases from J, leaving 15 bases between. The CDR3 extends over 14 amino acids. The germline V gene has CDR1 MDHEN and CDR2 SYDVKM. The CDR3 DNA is TGTGCCAGCAGACAAACAGGGTTTAACTACGAGCAGTACTTC. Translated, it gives CASRQTGFNYEQYF.

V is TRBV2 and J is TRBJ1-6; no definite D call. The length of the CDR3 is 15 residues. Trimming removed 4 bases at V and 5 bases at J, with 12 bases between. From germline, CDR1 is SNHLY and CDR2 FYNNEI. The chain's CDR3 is CASSVRRINNSPLHF. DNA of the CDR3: TGTGCCAGCAGTGTTCGACGGATAAATAATTCACCCCTCCACTTT.